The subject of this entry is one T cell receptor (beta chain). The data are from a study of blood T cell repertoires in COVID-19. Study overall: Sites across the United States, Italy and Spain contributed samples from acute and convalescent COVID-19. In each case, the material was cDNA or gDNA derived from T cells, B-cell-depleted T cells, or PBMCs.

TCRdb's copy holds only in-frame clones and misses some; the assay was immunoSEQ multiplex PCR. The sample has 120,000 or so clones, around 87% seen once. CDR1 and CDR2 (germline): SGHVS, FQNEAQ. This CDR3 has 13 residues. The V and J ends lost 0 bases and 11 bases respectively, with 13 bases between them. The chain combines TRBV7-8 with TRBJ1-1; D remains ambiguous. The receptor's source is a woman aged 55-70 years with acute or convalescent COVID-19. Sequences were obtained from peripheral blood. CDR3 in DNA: TGTGCCAGCAGCTTAGCGGAATGGAGTCGGGCTTTCTTT. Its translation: CASSLAEWSRAFF.